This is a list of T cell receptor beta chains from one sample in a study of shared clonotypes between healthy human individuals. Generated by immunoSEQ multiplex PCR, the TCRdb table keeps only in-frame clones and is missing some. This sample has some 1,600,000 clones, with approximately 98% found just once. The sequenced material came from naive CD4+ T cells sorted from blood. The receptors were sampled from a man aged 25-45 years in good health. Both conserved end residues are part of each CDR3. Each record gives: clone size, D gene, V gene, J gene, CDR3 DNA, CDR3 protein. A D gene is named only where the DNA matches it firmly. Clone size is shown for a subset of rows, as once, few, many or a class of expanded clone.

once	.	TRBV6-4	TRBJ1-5	TGTGCCAGCAGTGCAGCGTGCGGGGTGGGTCAGCCCCAGCATTTT	CASSAACGVGQPQHF
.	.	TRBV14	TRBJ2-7	TGTGCCAGCAGCAAAGAAGTAGGGAGGACCTCCTACGAGCAGTACTTC	CASSKEVGRTSYEQYF
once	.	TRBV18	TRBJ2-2	TGTGCCAGCTCACCGATCGGGGCCCAGAACACCGGGGAGCTGTTTTTT	CASSPIGAQNTGELFF
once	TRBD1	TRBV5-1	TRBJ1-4	TGCGCCAGCAGCCTGGGACAGGGTGATGAAAAACTGTTTTTT	CASSLGQGDEKLFF
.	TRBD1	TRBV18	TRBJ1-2	TGTGCCAGCTCACCAACGGACAGGGCCAACTATGGCTACACCTTC	CASSPTDRANYGYTF
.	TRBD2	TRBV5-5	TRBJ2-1	TGTGCCAGCAGCTTGGGACTAGCGGGCTACAATGAGCAGTTCTTC	CASSLGLAGYNEQFF
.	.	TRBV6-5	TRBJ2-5	TGTGCCAGCAGGCGTGAGGGAGAGACCCAGTACTTC	CASRREGETQYF
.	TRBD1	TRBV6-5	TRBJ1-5	TGTGCCAGCAGCCTAGACAGGGGCAATCAGCCCCAGCATTTT	CASSLDRGNQPQHF
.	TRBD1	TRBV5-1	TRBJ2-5	TGCGCCAGCAGCTTGGGGGAATGGACCGGGACAGGACAAGAGACCCAGTACTTC	CASSLGEWTGTGQETQYF
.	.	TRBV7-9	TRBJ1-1	TGTGCCAGCAGCCAGAACACTGAAGCTTTCTTT	CASSQNTEAFF
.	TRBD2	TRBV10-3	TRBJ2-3	TGTGCCATCAGTGGCCACGGGACTAGCGGGGCCACAGATACGCAGTATTTT	CAISGHGTSGATDTQYF
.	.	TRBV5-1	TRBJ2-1	TGCGCCAGCAGCTGGCTCGAACCGCACAATGAGCAGTTCTTC	CASSWLEPHNEQFF
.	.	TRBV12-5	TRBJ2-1	TGTGCTAAGTTCCGGGCCATGGAGCAGTTCTTC	CAKFRAMEQFF
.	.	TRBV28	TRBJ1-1	TGTGCCAGCACCCACGGGGGATCGAACACTGAAGCTTTCTTT	CASTHGGSNTEAFF
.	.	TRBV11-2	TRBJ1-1	TGTGCCAGCAGCTCGAGGAAAACCACTGAAGCTTTCTTT	CASSSRKTTEAFF
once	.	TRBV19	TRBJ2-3	TGTGCCAGTAGTCGGAACGGATACACAGATACGCAGTATTTT	CASSRNGYTDTQYF
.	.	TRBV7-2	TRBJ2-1	TGTGCCAGCAGCCCCTGGCGGGCCCTCAATGAGCAGTTCTTC	CASSPWRALNEQFF
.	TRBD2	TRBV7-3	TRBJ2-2	TGTGCCAGCAGCTTAAACCCACTAGCGGTTAACACCGGGGAGCTGTTTTTT	CASSLNPLAVNTGELFF
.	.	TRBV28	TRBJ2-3	TGTGCCAGCAGTTCAGGGGCTATAACAGATACGCAGTATTTT	CASSSGAITDTQYF
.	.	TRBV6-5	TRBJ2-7	TGTGCCAGCAAAGAGATCCCCCGCGCCCACGAGCAGTACTTC	CASKEIPRAHEQYF
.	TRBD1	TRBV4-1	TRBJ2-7	TGCGCCAGCAGCCAAGATTCGGACAGGGGTGGCGAGCAGTACTTC	CASSQDSDRGGEQYF
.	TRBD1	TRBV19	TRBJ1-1	TGTGCCAGTACGGGGGGACAGGGGGCTCAGAAAAACACTGAAGCTTTCTTT	CASTGGQGAQKNTEAFF
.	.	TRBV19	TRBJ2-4	TGTGCCACTCGACCGCACGAAGCCAAAAACATTCAGTACTTC	CATRPHEAKNIQYF
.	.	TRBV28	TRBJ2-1	TGTGCCAGCAGGTACGGGAGTTTCTACAATGAGCAGTTCTTC	CASRYGSFYNEQFF
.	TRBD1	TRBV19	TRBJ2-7	TGTGCCAGTAGCCTCAGGACAGGGCGAGTAAGTTCCACCACCTACGAGCAGTACTTC	CASSLRTGRVSSTTYEQYF
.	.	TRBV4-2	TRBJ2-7	TGTGCCAGCAGCCAAGACTTGGACGGCCGACCCTACGAGCAGTACTTC	CASSQDLDGRPYEQYF
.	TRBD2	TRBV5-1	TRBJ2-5	TGCGCCAGCAGCTCCTCTCATGCAGCCGGGACTAAAGACGGAATAAAGATAAAAGAGACCCAGTACTTC	CASSSSHAAGTKDGIKIKETQYF